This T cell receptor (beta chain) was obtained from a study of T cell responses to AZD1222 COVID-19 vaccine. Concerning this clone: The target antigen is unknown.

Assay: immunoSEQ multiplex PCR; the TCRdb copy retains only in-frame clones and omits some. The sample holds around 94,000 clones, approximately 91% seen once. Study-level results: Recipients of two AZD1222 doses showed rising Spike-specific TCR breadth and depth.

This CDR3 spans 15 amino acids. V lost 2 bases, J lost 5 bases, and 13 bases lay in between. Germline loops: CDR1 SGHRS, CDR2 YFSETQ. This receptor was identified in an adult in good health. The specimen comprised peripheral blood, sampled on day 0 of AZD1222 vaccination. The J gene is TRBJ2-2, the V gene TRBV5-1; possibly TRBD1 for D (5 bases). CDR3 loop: CASSLQAFGTGELFF. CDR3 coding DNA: TGCGCCAGCAGCTTACAGGCCTTCGGGACCGGGGAGCTGTTTTTT.